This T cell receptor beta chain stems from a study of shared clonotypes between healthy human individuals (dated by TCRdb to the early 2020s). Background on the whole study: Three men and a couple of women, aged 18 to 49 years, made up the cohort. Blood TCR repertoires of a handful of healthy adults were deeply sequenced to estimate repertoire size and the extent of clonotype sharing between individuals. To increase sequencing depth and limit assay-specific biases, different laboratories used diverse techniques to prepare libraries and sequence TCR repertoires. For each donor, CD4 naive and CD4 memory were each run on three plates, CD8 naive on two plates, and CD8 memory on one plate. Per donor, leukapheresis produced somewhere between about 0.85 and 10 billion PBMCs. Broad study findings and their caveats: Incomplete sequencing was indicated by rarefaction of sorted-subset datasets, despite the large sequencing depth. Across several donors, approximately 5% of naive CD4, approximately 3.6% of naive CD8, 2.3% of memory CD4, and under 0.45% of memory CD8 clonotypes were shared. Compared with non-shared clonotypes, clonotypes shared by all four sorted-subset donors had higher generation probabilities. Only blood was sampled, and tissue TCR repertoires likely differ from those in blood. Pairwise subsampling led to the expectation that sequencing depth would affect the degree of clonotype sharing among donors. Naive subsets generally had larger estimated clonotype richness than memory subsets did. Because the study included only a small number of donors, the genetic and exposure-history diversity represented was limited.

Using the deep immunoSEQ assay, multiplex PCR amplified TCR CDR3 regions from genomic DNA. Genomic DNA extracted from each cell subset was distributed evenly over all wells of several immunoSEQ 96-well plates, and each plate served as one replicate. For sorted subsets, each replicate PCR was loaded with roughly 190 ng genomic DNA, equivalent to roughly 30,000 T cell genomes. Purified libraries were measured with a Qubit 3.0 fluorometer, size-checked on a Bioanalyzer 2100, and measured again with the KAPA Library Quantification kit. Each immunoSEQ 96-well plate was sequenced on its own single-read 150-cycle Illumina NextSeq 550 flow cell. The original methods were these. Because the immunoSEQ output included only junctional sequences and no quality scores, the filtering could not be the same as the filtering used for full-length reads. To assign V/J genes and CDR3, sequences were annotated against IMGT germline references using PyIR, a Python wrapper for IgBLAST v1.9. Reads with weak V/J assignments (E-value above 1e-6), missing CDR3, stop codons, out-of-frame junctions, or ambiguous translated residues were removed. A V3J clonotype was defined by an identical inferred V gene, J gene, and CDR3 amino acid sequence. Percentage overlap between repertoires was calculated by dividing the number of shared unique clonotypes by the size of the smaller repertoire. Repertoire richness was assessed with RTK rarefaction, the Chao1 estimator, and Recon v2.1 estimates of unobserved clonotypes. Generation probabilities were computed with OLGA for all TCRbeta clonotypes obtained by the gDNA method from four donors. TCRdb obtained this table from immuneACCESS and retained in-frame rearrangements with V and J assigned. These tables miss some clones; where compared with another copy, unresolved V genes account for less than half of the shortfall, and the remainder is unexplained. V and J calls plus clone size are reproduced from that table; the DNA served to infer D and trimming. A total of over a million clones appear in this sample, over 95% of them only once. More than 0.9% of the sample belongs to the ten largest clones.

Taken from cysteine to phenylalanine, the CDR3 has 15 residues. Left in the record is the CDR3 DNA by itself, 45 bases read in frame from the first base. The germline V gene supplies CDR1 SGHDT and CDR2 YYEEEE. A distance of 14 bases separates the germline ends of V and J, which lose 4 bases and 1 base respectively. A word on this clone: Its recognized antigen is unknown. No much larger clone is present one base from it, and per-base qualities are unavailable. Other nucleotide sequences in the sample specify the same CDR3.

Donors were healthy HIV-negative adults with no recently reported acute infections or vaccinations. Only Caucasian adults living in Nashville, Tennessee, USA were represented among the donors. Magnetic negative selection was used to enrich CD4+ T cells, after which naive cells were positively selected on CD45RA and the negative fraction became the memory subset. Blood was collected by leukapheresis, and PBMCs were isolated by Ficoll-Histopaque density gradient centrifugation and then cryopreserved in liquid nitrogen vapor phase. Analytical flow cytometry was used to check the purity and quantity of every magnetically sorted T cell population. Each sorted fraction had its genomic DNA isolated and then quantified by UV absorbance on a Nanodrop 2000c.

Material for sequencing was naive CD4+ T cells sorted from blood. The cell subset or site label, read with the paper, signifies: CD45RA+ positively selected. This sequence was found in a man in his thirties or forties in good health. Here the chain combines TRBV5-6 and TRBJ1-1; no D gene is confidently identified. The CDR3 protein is CASSAGYRKNTEAFF. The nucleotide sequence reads TGTGCCAGCAGCGCGGGATACAGAAAGAACACTGAAGCTTTCTTT.